This T cell receptor (beta chain) was identified in a study of T cell responses to AZD1222 COVID-19 vaccine. Germline CDR1 LGHDT, CDR2 YNNKEL (reference sequence). This CDR3 comprises 17 residues. Trimming at V came to 0 bases and at J to 8 bases, leaving 12 bases not matched to a gene. TCRdb keeps only in-frame clones here, not all; method: immunoSEQ multiplex PCR. The sample consists of almost 95,000 clones, roughly 85% of them appearing once. Of note for this clone: Its antigen is still unknown.

Study-wide points: Donors were largely white British and mainly female; clonal diversity was possibly underestimated.

This specimen consisted of peripheral blood, obtained 28 days after the second AZD1222 dose. The clonotype was recovered from an adult who received the AZD1222 COVID-19 vaccine. The gene calls are TRBV3-1 (or the pseudogene TRBV3-2) and TRBJ2-1; 8 bases match TRBD2. The CDR3 loop is CASSQDRGRPLNDEQFF. The CDR3 DNA is TGTGCCAGCAGCCAAGATCGCGGGAGGCCACTTAACGATGAGCAGTTCTTC.